These T cell receptor beta chains were read from a single sample in a study of cytomegalovirus exposure and HLA in healthy donors. Clones were sequenced by immunoSEQ multiplex PCR, and TCRdb holds only the in-frame ones, with some missing. The table includes approximately 150,000 clones, around 86% detected once. Sequenced sample: PBMCs. The receptors shown here come from a woman in her 30s in good health and CMV-seronegative. The CDR3 runs from the conserved cysteine through the conserved F or W. The order of the fields is D gene, clone size, V gene, CDR3 length, J gene, CDR3 DNA, CDR3 protein. A D gene is named only where the DNA matches it firmly. The size field is filled for only some rows; it gives once, few, many or a size class.

TRBD2,-,TRBV11-2,16,TRBJ2-1,TGTGCCAGCAGCTTAGTTAGCGGGGGGCGATACAATGAGCAGTTCTTC,CASSLVSGGRYNEQFF
TRBD1,-,TRBV5-4,13,TRBJ2-5,TGTGCCAGCAGCTTGGGGACAGGAGAGACCCAGTACTTC,CASSLGTGETQYF
TRBD2,-,TRBV14,17,TRBJ2-3,TGTGCCAGCAGCCGCCTCGGGACTAGCGGTAGCACAGATACGCAGTATTTT,CASSRLGTSGSTDTQYF
TRBD2,-,TRBV7-2,13,TRBJ2-5,TGTGCCAGCAGCTTAGCGGGAGGGGAGACCCAGTACTTC,CASSLAGGETQYF
-,once,TRBV28,12,TRBJ1-4,TGTGCCAGCAGTATCCGGAATGAAAAACTGTTTTTT,CASSIRNEKLFF
-,-,TRBV29-1,16,TRBJ1-3,TGCAGCGTTGGGGGCGACCCCCGAAAATCTGGAAACACCATATATTTT,CSVGGDPRKSGNTIYF
TRBD1,once,TRBV5-1,14,TRBJ2-1,TGCGCCAGCAGCTTGGACAGGGGGCGCGATGAGCAGTTCTTC,CASSLDRGRDEQFF
-,-,TRBV2,14,TRBJ1-1,TGTGCCAGCAGGAATTCATACATGAACACTGAAGCTTTCTTT,CASRNSYMNTEAFF
TRBD2,-,TRBV6-4,15,TRBJ2-1,TGTGCCAGCAGTGACGTAGCGGGGGGGCCTAATGAGCAGTTCTTC,CASSDVAGGPNEQFF
-,once,TRBV18,15,TRBJ1-4,TGTGCCAGCTCACCACCGGGGGGGCGCAACGAAAAACTGTTTTTT,CASSPPGGRNEKLFF
-,few,TRBV30,15,TRBJ1-3,TGTGCCTGGAGTGTTCCGGGAGCCCAGAGGAACACCATATATTTT,CAWSVPGAQRNTIYF
-,-,TRBV5-1,13,TRBJ2-5,TGCGCCAGCAGCTTACAGGGTCAAGAGACCCAGTACTTC,CASSLQGQETQYF
-,-,TRBV5-4,15,TRBJ1-2,TGTGCCAGCAGCTTGAATAGAGGCGATAGCTATGGCTACACCTTC,CASSLNRGDSYGYTF
-,-,TRBV19,13,TRBJ2-7,TGTGCCAGTAGTAGACAGGCGGCCTACGAGCAGTACTTC,CASSRQAAYEQYF
TRBD2,-,TRBV27,16,TRBJ2-5,TGTGCCAGCAGTTTATTGGGAGCGGGGGACGGGGGGACCCAGTACTTC,CASSLLGAGDGGTQYF
TRBD1,-,TRBV19,13,TRBJ1-5,TGTGCCAGTAAGGGGACAGGCAATCAGCCCCAGCATTTT,CASKGTGNQPQHF
-,-,TRBV4-3,14,TRBJ1-2,TGCGCCAGCAGCCGCCCGGGGATTTCAGATGGCTACACCTTC,CASSRPGISDGYTF
-,-,TRBV30,13,TRBJ1-6,TGTGCCTGGTGCGAGGCCTATAATTCACCCCTCCACTTT,CAWCEAYNSPLHF
TRBD1,-,TRBV14,15,TRBJ2-7,TGTGCCAGCAGCTCAAGCCGCAGGGGGTCGGTCGAGCAGTACTTC,CASSSSRRGSVEQYF
TRBD1,-,TRBV5-4,14,TRBJ2-7,TGTGCCAGCAGCTCTAAGACAGGGGGCTACGAGCAGTACTTC,CASSSKTGGYEQYF
TRBD1,-,TRBV15,15,TRBJ2-3,TGTGCCACCAGCAGGGGACAGGGGGCTGTGGATACGCAGTATTTT,CATSRGQGAVDTQYF
TRBD1,-,TRBV7-3,18,TRBJ2-6,TGTGCCAGCAGCCCGCGGACAGGGGAGGCTGGTGGGGCCAACGTCCTGACTTTC,CASSPRTGEAGGANVLTF
TRBD1,-,TRBV9,14,TRBJ1-1,TGTGCCAGCAGCGACGACAGGGGGAACACTGAAGCTTTCTTT,CASSDDRGNTEAFF
TRBD2,-,TRBV19,17,TRBJ2-7,TGTGCCAGTAGTATGGGGACTAGCGGGAGGGTTTCCTACGAGCAGTACTTC,CASSMGTSGRVSYEQYF
TRBD1,-,TRBV10-3,19,TRBJ1-6,TGTGCCATCAGTGAGTCGTGGCAACAGGGGGGCGGTCATAATTCACCCCTCCACTTT,CAISESWQQGGGHNSPLHF
TRBD2,few,TRBV7-2,17,TRBJ2-1,TGTGCCAGCAGTACCCAAACTAGCGGGGGGGCCAACAATGAGCAGTTCTTC,CASSTQTSGGANNEQFF
TRBD1,-,TRBV7-2,13,TRBJ1-5,TGTGCCAGCAAGGGGGCTTCGAGTCAGCCCCAGCATTTT,CASKGASSQPQHF
TRBD2,-,TRBV5-5,15,TRBJ2-3,TGTGCCAGCAGCTGGACTAGCGGGATTACAGATACGCAGTATTTT,CASSWTSGITDTQYF
TRBD2,-,TRBV5-1,18,TRBJ2-1,TGCGCCAGCAGCGCGGACCCCCCCGGGACTAGCGGGAGCGGTGAGCAGTTCTTC,CASSADPPGTSGSGEQFF
-,-,TRBV20-1,11,TRBJ1-1,TGCAGTGCTGGACAGCTGGAAGAAGCTTTCTTT,CSAGQLEEAFF
TRBD1,-,TRBV30,12,TRBJ2-7,TGTGCCTGGAGCAGGGGGCTGGACGAGCAGTACTTC,CAWSRGLDEQYF
TRBD1,-,TRBV28,16,TRBJ2-4,TGTGCCAGCAGTTCCTTGACAGGGGGTAGCGATCACATTCAGTACTTC,CASSSLTGGSDHIQYF
-,-,TRBV19,15,TRBJ2-4,TGTGCCAGTAGTATAGTCATGGGAACCGGAGGCATTCAGTACTTC,CASSIVMGTGGIQYF
-,-,TRBV6-1,15,TRBJ1-4,TGTGCCAGCAGTGGAGGCGAGGCGGCTAATGAAAAACTGTTTTTT,CASSGGEAANEKLFF
TRBD1,-,TRBV4-1,14,TRBJ2-7,TGCGCCAGCAGCTTCGGGACAGGGGCGTCCGAGCAGTACTTC,CASSFGTGASEQYF
TRBD1,-,TRBV19,16,TRBJ1-1,TGTGCCAGTAGTGGGGGACAGGGGGCTTTGAACACTGAAGCTTTCTTT,CASSGGQGALNTEAFF
-,-,TRBV10-3,15,TRBJ1-1,TGTGCCATCAGGACAATACAGGCGGAGTGGACTGAAGCTTTCTTT,CAIRTIQAEWTEAFF
-,-,TRBV4-1,15,TRBJ2-1,TGCGCCAGCAGCCAGGGCTCCACCGCAGACAATGAGCAGTTCTTC,CASSQGSTADNEQFF
TRBD1,-,TRBV2,16,TRBJ2-7,TGTGCCAGCAGCCGACAGGGGGGACCCCCCTCCTACGAGCAGTACTTC,CASSRQGGPPSYEQYF
TRBD2,-,TRBV2,19,TRBJ2-3,TGTGCCAGCAGTGGGAGTAGCGGGGGGGCCCAATCTAGCACAGATACGCAGTATTTT,CASSGSSGGAQSSTDTQYF
-,-,TRBV6-6,16,TRBJ2-7,TGTGCCAGCAGTCCAACCGGGACAGCGGGTCGCTACGAGCAGTACTTC,CASSPTGTAGRYEQYF
-,once,TRBV11-2,13,TRBJ2-7,TGTGCCAGCAGCTTACTCCGACAAAGCGAGCAGTACTTC,CASSLLRQSEQYF
TRBD2,once,TRBV4-1,18,TRBJ2-1,TGCGCCAGCAGCCCTTCTTCGGTGGGGACTAGAGTATACAATGAGCAGTTCTTC,CASSPSSVGTRVYNEQFF
-,-,TRBV10-3,15,TRBJ2-1,TGTGCCATCAGCAATACCGGGGAGGATTACAATGAGCAGTTCTTC,CAISNTGEDYNEQFF
TRBD1,-,TRBV5-4,17,TRBJ2-5,TGTGCCAGCAGCTTGTTTGTGGCTCCAGGGGGCGCAGAGACCCAGTACTTC,CASSLFVAPGGAETQYF
TRBD1,-,TRBV9,16,TRBJ1-6,TGTGCCAGCACCCGGACAGGGGGCTCCTATAATTCACCCCTCCACTTT,CASTRTGGSYNSPLHF
-,-,TRBV5-4,15,TRBJ2-7,TGTGCCAGCACCGCCTGGAATAGCGCCTCCTACGAGCAGTACTTC,CASTAWNSASYEQYF
TRBD1,-,TRBV5-1,13,TRBJ2-7,TGCGCCAGCAGCTTGGACAGGGGCGACGAGCAGTACTTC,CASSLDRGDEQYF
TRBD2,few,TRBV5-1,17,TRBJ2-7,TGCGCCAGCAGCAGATACGGGACTAGCGGGAGTACGTACGAGCAGTACTTC,CASSRYGTSGSTYEQYF
-,-,TRBV9,15,TRBJ1-5,TGTGCCAGCAGCCCCACAGGGTTTCGCAATCAGCCCCAGCATTTT,CASSPTGFRNQPQHF
TRBD2,-,TRBV10-2,16,TRBJ2-1,TGCGCCAGCAGTGAGTCACCTAGCGGGTCCTACAATGAGCAGTTCTTC,CASSESPSGSYNEQFF
TRBD1,-,TRBV5-1,14,TRBJ1-1,TGCGCCAGCAGGTCCGGACAGGGCCCTTCTGAAGCTTTCTTT,CASRSGQGPSEAFF
TRBD1,-,TRBV15,14,TRBJ2-7,TGTGCCACCAGCAGAGATTTGCCAGGGGGCGAGCAGTACTTC,CATSRDLPGGEQYF
-,many,TRBV10-2,14,TRBJ2-1,TGCGCCACTCTCGATAGTAGCGGTTACAATGAGCAGTTCTTC,CATLDSSGYNEQFF
TRBD2,-,TRBV7-9,19,TRBJ2-1,TGTTCCAGCAGCCAAGGGCGGACTAGTCGATCCGCCCCCTACAATGAGCAGTTCTTC,CSSSQGRTSRSAPYNEQFF
-,-,TRBV27,14,TRBJ1-1,TGTGCCAGCAGTTTACTAGCAGGGAACACTGAAGCTTTCTTT,CASSLLAGNTEAFF
-,-,TRBV7-2,15,TRBJ1-4,TGTGCCAGCAGCTTATCTTCACTCGGTGGTGAAAAACTGTTTTTT,CASSLSSLGGEKLFF
TRBD1,-,TRBV7-2,14,TRBJ1-5,TGTGCCAGCAGCTCGCGACAGGGGGGGCAGCCCCAGCATTTT,CASSSRQGGQPQHF
-,few,TRBV6-5,15,TRBJ1-3,TGTGCCAGCAGACACTCGGACAGCTCTGGAAACACCATATATTTT,CASRHSDSSGNTIYF
-,-,TRBV7-7,15,TRBJ2-2,TGTGCCAGCAGCTTATCGACGGGGAACACCGGGGAGCTGTTTTTT,CASSLSTGNTGELFF